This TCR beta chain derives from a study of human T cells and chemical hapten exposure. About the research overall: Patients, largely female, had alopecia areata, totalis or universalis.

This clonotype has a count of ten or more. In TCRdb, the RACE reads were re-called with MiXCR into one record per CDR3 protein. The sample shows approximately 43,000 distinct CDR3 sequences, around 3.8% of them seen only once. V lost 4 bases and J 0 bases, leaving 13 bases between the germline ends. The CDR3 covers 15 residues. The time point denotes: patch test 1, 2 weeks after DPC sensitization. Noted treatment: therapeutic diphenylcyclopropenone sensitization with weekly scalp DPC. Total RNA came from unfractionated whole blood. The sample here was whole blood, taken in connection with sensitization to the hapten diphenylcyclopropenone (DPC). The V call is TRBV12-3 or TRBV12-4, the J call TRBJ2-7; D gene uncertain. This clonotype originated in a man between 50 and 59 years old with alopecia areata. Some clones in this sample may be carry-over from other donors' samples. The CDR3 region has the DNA TGTGCCAGCAGTTCCCGTTTCCGGCTCTCCTACGAGCAGTACTTC. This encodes CASSSRFRLSYEQYF.